The 25 T cell receptor beta chains below come from one sample, sequenced in a study of blood T cell repertoires in COVID-19. Assay used: immunoSEQ multiplex PCR; TCRdb lists only in-frame clones, some missing. The profile shows some 40,000 clones, 70% to 90% of them singletons. The specimen sequenced was peripheral blood. These receptors were taken from a man aged 55 to 70 in a cohort sampled during active COVID-19.

This chain links TRBV4-2 with TRBJ2-3; 12 nucleotides agree with TRBD2. The CDR3 is 15 amino acids. Germline V gives CDR1 LGHNA, CDR2 YNFKEQ. The trim removed 6 bases at V and 1 base at J, leaving 2 bases unmatched. CDR3 DNA sequence: TGTGCCAGCAGTCTAGCGGGGGGGCGCACAGATACGCAGTATTTT. Its translation: CASSLAGGRTDTQYF.

This clone is deemed medium-sized. The genes are TRBV27 and TRBJ2-2; 14 bases align to TRBD2. With V trimmed by 5 bases and J by 0 bases, 5 bases remained unmatched. From germline, CDR1 is MNHEY and CDR2 SMNVEV (reference sequence). The CDR3 runs to 18 residues. As DNA, the CDR3 is TGTGCCAGCAGTCCCCAGGGACTAGCGGGAGCGAACACCGGGGAGCTGTTTTTT. Translation gives CASSPQGLAGANTGELFF.

In this sample, this clone turned up once. CDR3 bases: TGCACCAGCAGGGACTCGCGGGGAGCCATGAACACTGAAGCTTTCTTT. It yields the protein CTSRDSRGAMNTEAFF. The V and J genes are TRBV1 and TRBJ1-1. TRBV1 is tagged as a pseudogene. The CDR3 covers 16 residues.

The rearrangement uses TRBV14 and TRBJ1-2; 8 nucleotides match TRBD1. The CDR3 sequence is 16 residues long. Germline values: CDR1 SGHDN, CDR2 FVKESK. V trimming: 0 bases; J trimming: 6 bases; junction bases outside the gene matches: 9. The CDR3 reads CASSQESGTGVNGYTF. DNA for the CDR3: TGTGCCAGCAGCCAAGAGTCCGGGACAGGAGTTAATGGCTACACCTTC.

This chain connects TRBV7-2 to TRBJ2-4, with D possibly being TRBD1 (6 bases). The CDR3 is 15 amino acids. The germline V and J ends were trimmed by 6 bases and 1 base, with 13 bases remaining between them. Germline CDR1 is SGHTA and CDR2 is FQGNSA. The CDR3 region is CASSNLQGAKNIQYF. The CDR3 coding sequence is TGTGCCAGCAGTAACCTTCAGGGGGCCAAAAACATTCAGTACTTC.

The table lists this clone with a few counts. The J gene is TRBJ2-7, the V gene TRBV6-1, with 7 bases fitting TRBD2. Looked up from germline, CDR1 is MNHNS and CDR2 is SASEGT. J was trimmed by 2 bases and V by 1 base; bases with no gene match: 2. The CDR3 totals 14 residues. CDR3 sequence: CASSEDGGTYEQYF. The CDR3 DNA is TGTGCCAGCAGTGAAGACGGGGGGACCTACGAGCAGTACTTC.

This clone has just one count. The rearrangement links TRBV6-5 to TRBJ1-1; 7 bases are a match to TRBD1. The CDR3 totals 13 residues. CDR1 and CDR2 from the germline V gene are MNHEY and SVGAGI. The junction had 7 bases not matched to a gene; V was cut back by 7 bases and J by 5 bases. This chain's CDR3 is CASTEQGRTEAFF. The DNA of the CDR3 is TGTGCCAGCACCGAACAGGGGCGGACTGAAGCTTTCTTT.

The CDR3 DNA reads TGTGCCAGCAGTTTACCCGGGACAGGGTTGGGCGAGCAGTACTTC. Its protein product is CASSLPGTGLGEQYF. The chain employs TRBV28 and TRBJ2-7; 9 positions agree with TRBD1. The length of the CDR3 is 15 residues. The V and J ends lost 2 bases and 6 bases, in that order; junction bases with no gene match: 8. CDR1 and CDR2 from the germline V gene are MDHEN and SYDVKM.

This clone was recorded a few times. The genes are TRBV5-6 and TRBJ2-7, with 11 positions matching TRBD1. Germline CDR1 SGHDT, CDR2 YYEEEE. The CDR3 covers 13 residues. Germline trimming cut 3 bases from V and 7 bases from J; bases unmatched to any gene: 3. The CDR3 region has the DNA TGTGCCAGCAGCTGGGACAGGGGGGGTGAGCAGTACTTC. Translated, it gives CASSWDRGGEQYF.

The rearrangement uses TRBV12-3 or TRBV12-4 and TRBJ2-7; D is perhaps TRBD1 (5 bases). The ends were cut back, 3 bases at V and 1 base at J, with 7 bases in the middle. This CDR3 spans 13 amino acids. The CDR3, as DNA: TGTGCCAGCAGTTTTCGACAGTCCTACGAGCAGTACTTC. Amino acids: CASSFRQSYEQYF.

This chain's CDR3 is CASSPLTGVDNEQFF. The CDR3, as DNA: TGTGCCAGCAGTCCCCTGACTGGTGTGGACAATGAGCAGTTCTTC. The chain uses TRBV27 and TRBJ2-1; D gene uncertain. CDR3 length equals 15 residues. Per germline, CDR1 MNHEY and CDR2 SMNVEV (reference sequence). V was shortened by 5 bases and J by 5 bases, with 16 bases between the two germline ends.

V is TRBV13 and J is TRBJ2-2; 7 nucleotides line up with TRBD2. The CDR3 is made up of 16 amino acids. Unmatched junction bases numbered 3, after V lost 2 bases and J lost 0 bases. From germline, CDR1 is PRHDT and CDR2 FYEKMQ (reference sequence). As DNA, the CDR3 is TGTGCCAGCAGCTTACGACTAGCTACGAACACCGGGGAGCTGTTTTTT. Translation gives CASSLRLATNTGELFF.

The rearrangement links TRBV7-2 to TRBJ2-5, with 8 bases aligning to TRBD1. The length of the CDR3 is 14 residues. With 7 bases clipped from V and 5 bases from J, the junction kept 9 bases outside the gene matches. Germline values: CDR1 SGHTA, CDR2 FQGNSA. CDR3 bases: TGTGCCAGCATCCCGGGACAGGCCCGGGAGACCCAGTACTTC. It specifies CASIPGQARETQYF.

This clone was observed a single time. This chain links TRBV11-2 with TRBJ2-5; TRBD1 aligns across 9 bases. Germline values: CDR1 SGHAT, CDR2 FQNNGV. The CDR3 covers 15 residues. V gave up 5 bases and J gave up 4 bases; unmatched junction bases: 8. The CDR3 DNA follows: TGTGCCAGCAGCGCCGGGACAGGGTTACGAGAGACCCAGTACTTC. Translation gives CASSAGTGLRETQYF.

The chain joins TRBV20-1 to TRBJ2-5; 8 nucleotides line up with TRBD2. Germline V gene sequence: CDR1 DFQATT, CDR2 SNEGSKA (reference sequence). There are 14 residues in the CDR3. Unmatched junction bases numbered 8, after V lost 3 bases and J lost 5 bases. As DNA, the CDR3 is TGCAGTGCTAGTGCGGGGGGCGGTGGTGAGACCCAGTACTTC. Amino acid sequence: CSASAGGGGETQYF.

V is TRBV2 and J is TRBJ1-2, with 8 bases fitting TRBD1. Germline V lookup: CDR1 SNHLY, CDR2 FYNNEI. The CDR3 runs to 13 residues. Trimming took 6 bases from V and 6 from J; bases not matched to a gene: 6. CDR3 coding DNA: TGTGCCAGCAGCTCCGACAGGGGAAATGGCTACACCTTC. This translates into CASSSDRGNGYTF.

V is TRBV10-2 and J is TRBJ2-7; D is unresolved. The CDR3 runs to 13 residues. V lost 3 bases and J 5 bases, leaving 11 bases between the germline ends. Germline CDR1 WSHSY, CDR2 SAAADI. The CDR3 DNA reads as TGCGCCAGCAGTGACCCCGGTAGCAACGAGCAGTACTTC. Its protein is CASSDPGSNEQYF.

This clone was picked up one time. The V call is TRBV5-5, the J call TRBJ2-1; 7 nucleotides match TRBD2. The germline CDR1 and CDR2 sequences are SGHKS and YYEKEE (reference sequence). With 4 bases clipped from V and 7 bases from J, the junction kept 14 bases outside the gene matches. The CDR3 runs 16 residues. The CDR3 here is CASSPWDGLAENEQFF. The CDR3 coding sequence is TGTGCCAGCAGCCCCTGGGATGGTCTAGCGGAAAATGAGCAGTTCTTC. Full variable domain (missing parts from reference TRBV5-5 and TRBJ2-1): DAGVTQSPTHLIKTRGQQVTLRCSPISGHKSVSWYQQVLGQGPQFIFQYYEKEERGRGNFPDRFSARQFPNYSSELNVNALLLGDSALYLCASSPWDGLAENEQFFGPGTRLTVL.

The chain uses TRBV25-1 and TRBJ2-1; weak D call: TRBD1 (5 bases). Per germline, CDR1 MGHDK and CDR2 SYGVNS. Trimming left V 1 base short and J 5 bases short, with 15 bases between. The CDR3 sequence is 16 residues long. This chain's CDR3 is CASSEFRVPMHNEQFF. CDR3 DNA sequence: TGTGCCAGCAGTGAATTCAGGGTCCCTATGCACAATGAGCAGTTCTTC.

This chain joins TRBV14 and TRBJ2-5, with TRBD2 identical over 9 bases. This CDR3 is 15 amino acids long. The ends lost 4 bases at V and 5 bases at J; junction bases unmatched: 8. CDR1 is SGHDN and CDR2 is FVKESK in the germline V gene. CDR3 coding DNA: TGTGCCAGCAGCCGCGGGACTAGCCCATTGGAGACCCAGTACTTC. This codes for CASSRGTSPLETQYF.

The gene calls are TRBV3-1 (or the pseudogene TRBV3-2) and TRBJ2-7, with D maybe TRBD2 (6 bases). CDR3 length: 13 amino acids. The germline CDR1 and CDR2 sequences are LGHDT and YNNKEL (reference sequence). The ends were cut back, 2 bases at V and 4 bases at J, with 9 bases in the middle. The CDR3 coding sequence is TGTGCCAGCAGCCAATTCGGGGGATACGAGCAGTACTTC. It is translated as CASSQFGGYEQYF.

The chain couples TRBV4-1 to TRBJ1-6; D call uncertain. This CDR3 contains 14 residues. CDR1 is MGHRA, CDR2 YSYEKL, per germline. Deletions cut 1 base from V and 4 bases from J, with 5 bases between. This chain's CDR3 is CASSQAGYNSPLHF. CDR3 DNA sequence: TGCGCCAGCAGCCAAGCAGGATATAATTCACCCCTCCACTTT.

The chain is built from TRBV4-1 and TRBJ2-7; D possibly corresponds to TRBD2 (6 bases). Trimming took 5 bases from V and 6 from J, leaving 20 bases between them. Germline V gene lookup returns CDR1 MGHRA and CDR2 YSYEKL. There are 15 residues in the CDR3. CDR3: CASSKRNSGEAEQYF. CDR3 DNA sequence: TGCGCCAGCAGCAAAAGGAACTCTGGGGAGGCCGAGCAGTACTTC.

The J gene is TRBJ1-1, the V gene TRBV5-6; possible D gene TRBD1, 6 bases. The CDR3 loop spans 16 amino acids. Trimming removed 0 bases from V and 1 base from J, with 13 bases in between. Germline lookup yields CDR1 SGHDT and CDR2 YYEEEE. The DNA for the CDR3 is TGTGCCAGCAGCTTGGGGGCAGGGGTCAAGAACACTGAAGCTTTCTTT. It yields the protein CASSLGAGVKNTEAFF.

The V and J genes are TRBV11-2 and TRBJ1-5; no firm D call. The V end was cut by 1 base, the J end by 7 bases, with 8 bases between. The CDR3 length is 13 residues. The germline V gene has CDR1 SGHAT and CDR2 FQNNGV. CDR3 residues: CASSLAPVQPQHF. The CDR3 DNA reads as TGTGCCAGCAGCTTAGCCCCAGTACAGCCCCAGCATTTT.